The entry that follows covers one TCR beta chain sequence. The sample belongs to a study of technical replicates of blood from a handful of donors. Trimming at V came to 5 bases and at J to 2 bases, leaving 6 bases not matched to a gene. Germline-derived CDR1 and CDR2 are SEHNR and FQNEAQ (reference sequence). This CDR3 comprises 14 residues. Assay: immunoSEQ multiplex PCR; the TCRdb copy retains only in-frame clones and omits some. The sample holds 60,000 to 65,000 clones, 86% seen once. This rearrangement joins TRBV7-9 to TRBJ2-7; 7 bases match TRBD2. Sequences were obtained from PBMCs. This TCR came from a human donor in good health. Some clones in this sample may be carry-over from other donors' samples. Here the CDR3 DNA reads TGTGCCAGCAGCAATAGCGGGTCCCCCTACGAGCAGTACTTC. It codes for CASSNSGSPYEQYF.